The subject of this entry is one T cell receptor (beta chain). Its antigen is undetermined. The data originate from a study of OX40 agonist ivuxolimab in advanced cancers. Produced via immunoSEQ multiplex PCR; TCRdb's table is partial and in-frame only. The table has tens of thousands of clones, roughly 80% seen once. CDR1 is MNHNS, CDR2 SASEGT, per germline. CDR3 size: 15 residues. V was clipped by 0 bases and J by 7 bases; unmatched bases: 5. Patients with autoimmune history or systemic immunosuppression were excluded. Findings of the study overall: Also showing low normalized T-cell clonal expansion were some of the nonresponders.

This TCR was sampled from an adult with an advanced solid tumor such as melanoma, head and neck, liver or kidney cancer. The source material was CD4+ or CD8+ T cells sorted from blood, sampled in a trial of the OX40 agonist ivuxolimab. The chain combines TRBV6-1 with TRBJ2-1, with 8 bases identical to TRBD2. The CDR3 sequence: CASSEAGGGKNEQFF. CDR3 DNA sequence: TGTGCCAGCAGTGAAGCCGGGGGGGGCAAGAATGAGCAGTTCTTC.